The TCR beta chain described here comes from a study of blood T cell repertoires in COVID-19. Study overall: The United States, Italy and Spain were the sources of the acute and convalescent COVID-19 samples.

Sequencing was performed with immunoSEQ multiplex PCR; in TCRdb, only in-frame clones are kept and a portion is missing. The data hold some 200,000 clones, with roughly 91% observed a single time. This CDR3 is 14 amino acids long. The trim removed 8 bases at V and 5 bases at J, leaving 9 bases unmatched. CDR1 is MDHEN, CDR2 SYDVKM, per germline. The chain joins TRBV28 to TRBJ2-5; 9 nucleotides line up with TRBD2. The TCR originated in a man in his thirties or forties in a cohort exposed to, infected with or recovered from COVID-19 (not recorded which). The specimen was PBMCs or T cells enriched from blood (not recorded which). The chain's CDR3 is CASVLAGIGETQYF. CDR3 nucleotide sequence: TGTGCCAGCGTCCTAGCGGGAATAGGCGAGACCCAGTACTTC.